The 28 T cell receptor beta chains below come from one sample, sequenced in a study of shared clonotypes between healthy human individuals. Measured with immunoSEQ multiplex PCR; TCRdb has only the in-frame clones, and not every one. The sample carries 2,100,000 or so clones, approximately 95% recorded once. The sequencing input was naive CD4+ T cells sorted from blood. Subset indicated: CD45RA+ positively selected. These receptors came from a young man in good health.

The V and J genes are TRBV19 and TRBJ1-5, with D tentatively TRBD1 (6 bases). There are 18 residues in the CDR3. Per the germline V gene, CDR1 is LNHDA and CDR2 is SQIVND (reference sequence). V was cut by 6 bases and J by 1 base, with 22 bases left in between. The CDR3 loop is CASSPLGQLIGSNQPQHF. CDR3 sequence (DNA): TGTGCCAGTAGCCCCTTAGGACAGCTAATCGGAAGCAATCAGCCCCAGCATTTT.

This rearrangement joins TRBV5-1 to TRBJ2-3; D uncertain. There are 13 residues in the CDR3. Germline-derived CDR1 and CDR2 are SGHRS and YFSETQ. V lost 4 bases, J lost 5 bases, and 11 bases lay in between. Here the CDR3 reads CASSVVAVDTQYF. The CDR3 coding sequence is TGCGCCAGCAGCGTAGTGGCGGTAGATACGCAGTATTTT.

The chain recombines TRBV10-2 with TRBJ2-1; D is ambiguous. Trimming removed 4 bases at V and 5 bases at J, with 3 bases between. The CDR3 loop spans 11 amino acids. Germline loops: CDR1 WSHSY, CDR2 SAAADI. The CDR3 loop reads CASSGNNEQFF. In DNA form, the CDR3 reads TGCGCCAGCAGTGGGAACAATGAGCAGTTCTTC.

The chain employs TRBV5-1 and TRBJ2-5; either TRBD1 or TRBD2 may fit D (5 bases each). Trimming cost V 5 bases and J 2 bases, with 16 bases left between them. The CDR3 consists of 15 residues. CDR1 is SGHRS, CDR2 YFSETQ, per germline. In DNA form, the CDR3 reads TGCGCCAGCAGTACGGCCGGGACGGATCAAGAGACCCAGTACTTC. Encoded protein: CASSTAGTDQETQYF.

This clone was detected once. V gene TRBV28 combines with J gene TRBJ2-7; 12 nucleotides align to TRBD1. Trimming removed 3 bases from V and 2 bases from J; junction bases left unmatched: 5. This CDR3 region has 16 residues. Germline loops: CDR1 MDHEN, CDR2 SYDVKM. Here the CDR3 DNA reads TGTGCCAGCAGTTTCTCCGGGACAGGGGGCCCCTACGAGCAGTACTTC. Its translation: CASSFSGTGGPYEQYF. Variable domain in full (rest from reference TRBV28 and TRBJ2-7): DVKVTQSSRYLVKRTGEKVFLECVQDMDHENMFWYRQDPGLGLRLIYFSYDVKMKEKGDIPEGYSVSREKKERFSLILESASTNQTSMYLCASSFSGTGGPYEQYFGPGTRLTVT.

This chain links TRBV6-1 with TRBJ1-4; D remains unclear. The length of the CDR3 is 15 residues. Trimming left V 0 bases short and J 4 bases short, with 9 bases between. Germline-derived CDR1 and CDR2 are MNHNS and SASEGT. The CDR3 region is CASSEAPGNNEKLFF. In nucleotides, the CDR3 is TGTGCCAGCAGTGAAGCGCCGGGTAATAATGAAAAACTGTTTTTT.

The chain joins TRBV6-5 to TRBJ2-3, with no clear D. V was shortened by 7 bases and J by 2 bases, with 10 bases between the two germline ends. The length of the CDR3 is 13 residues. From germline, CDR1 is MNHEY and CDR2 SVGAGI. CDR3: CASKTASTDTQYF. In DNA form, the CDR3 reads TGTGCCAGCAAAACAGCATCCACAGATACGCAGTATTTT.

The gene calls are TRBV10-3 and TRBJ1-1, with 7 bases matching TRBD1. CDR3 size: 13 residues. J gave up 1 base and V 8 bases, and 4 bases lay outside the gene matches. Per germline, CDR1 ENHRY and CDR2 SYGVKD. CDR3 region: CAIAGTANTEAFF. The CDR3 DNA is TGTGCCATCGCCGGGACAGCGAACACTGAAGCTTTCTTT.

This chain joins TRBV6-6 and TRBJ1-5; 9 nucleotides match TRBD1. This CDR3 is built from 16 residues. Germline lookup yields CDR1 MNHNY and CDR2 SVGAGI (reference sequence). With V trimmed by 5 bases and J by 1 base, 6 bases remained unmatched. The DNA for the CDR3 is TGTGCCAGCAGTCCTGGGACAGGGCTAAGCAATCAGCCCCAGCATTTT. Translation gives CASSPGTGLSNQPQHF.

The chain is built from TRBV27 and TRBJ1-5; TRBD1 aligns across 9 bases. The CDR3 loop spans 15 amino acids. Germline CDR1 MNHEY, CDR2 SMNVEV (reference sequence). J gave up 0 bases and V 6 bases, and 3 bases lay outside the gene matches. CDR3 in DNA: TGTGCCAGCAGAGACAGGGGGATTAGCAATCAGCCCCAGCATTTT. Protein sequence: CASRDRGISNQPQHF.

Remarks on this clone: Other nucleotide sequences from this sample produce the same CDR3. V and J are TRBV5-1 and TRBJ2-5; 8 bases are a match to TRBD1. V lost 5 bases, J lost 1 base, and 4 bases stayed unmatched. The CDR3 is 14 amino acids. In germline, CDR1 is SGHRS, CDR2 YFSETQ. The CDR3 region has the DNA TGCGCCAGCAGTACCGGACAGGGCCAAGAGACCCAGTACTTC. Amino acid sequence: CASSTGQGQETQYF.

The V and J genes are TRBV5-6 and TRBJ1-3; D uncertain. Germline V gives CDR1 SGHDT, CDR2 YYEEEE. This CDR3 comprises 13 residues. V was cut by 4 bases and J by 4 bases, with 9 bases left in between. The CDR3 loop is CASSRLDGNTIYF. The CDR3 DNA sequence: TGTGCCAGCAGCCGCCTAGACGGAAACACCATATATTTT.

The gene calls are TRBV6-1 and TRBJ2-7; D call uncertain. The V gene lost 2 bases and the J gene lost 4 bases, with 6 bases spanning the gap. CDR1 and CDR2 (germline): MNHNS, SASEGT. This CDR3 is 12 amino acids long. In DNA, the CDR3 is TGTGCCAGCAGTGAACCTGTATACGAGCAGTACTTC. Protein: CASSEPVYEQYF.

The gene calls are TRBV10-3 and TRBJ1-6, with 9 bases that match TRBD1. V trimming: 5 bases; J trimming: 10 bases; junction bases outside the gene matches: 9. The CDR3 consists of 15 residues. Germline values: CDR1 ENHRY, CDR2 SYGVKD. Here the CDR3 reads CAISTGTGSGSPLHF. The CDR3 DNA reads as TGTGCCATCAGTACCGGGACAGGGAGTGGATCACCCCTCCACTTT.

The rearrangement joins TRBV5-4 to TRBJ2-7; 10 nucleotides align to TRBD2. The CDR3 runs to 15 residues. Germline V gives CDR1 SGHNT, CDR2 YYREEE (reference sequence). The V and J ends lost 4 bases and 2 bases, in that order; junction bases with no gene match: 6. CDR3 nucleotide sequence: TGTGCCAGCAGCCCGTTAGCGGGGGGAACCTACGAGCAGTACTTC. It is translated as CASSPLAGGTYEQYF.

CDR3 DNA: TGTGCCAGCAGTGGGGGAACTTGGGATCAGCCCCAGCATTTT. Translation gives CASSGGTWDQPQHF. J is TRBJ1-5 and V is TRBV27; D is perhaps TRBD1 (5 bases). V lost 5 bases and J lost 5, with 13 bases in between. There are 14 residues in the CDR3. The germline V gene has CDR1 MNHEY and CDR2 SMNVEV (reference sequence).

The CDR3 here is CASSTAEPGMNTEAFF. DNA for the CDR3: TGTGCCAGCAGTACAGCGGAGCCAGGTATGAACACTGAAGCTTTCTTT. The chain recombines TRBV6-6 with TRBJ1-1; unclear D gene. This CDR3 is 16 amino acids long. Trimming stripped 5 bases from V and 0 bases from J, with 16 bases between. Germline-derived CDR1 and CDR2 are MNHNY and SVGAGI (reference sequence).

The rearrangement uses TRBV5-1 and TRBJ2-3; D may match TRBD1 or TRBD2 (5 bases each). The V and J ends lost 0 bases and 7 bases respectively, with 15 bases between them. Per the germline V gene, CDR1 is SGHRS and CDR2 is YFSETQ. The CDR3 totals 15 residues. Here the CDR3 DNA reads TGCGCCAGCAGCTTGGAAGGGACCGCGGAGAATACGCAGTATTTT. It encodes CASSLEGTAENTQYF.

This clone was observed a handful of times. This chain joins TRBV19 and TRBJ1-2, with TRBD1 matching over 8 bases. This CDR3 is built from 13 residues. The ends lost 5 bases at V and 8 bases at J; junction bases unmatched: 7. Germline V gives CDR1 LNHDA, CDR2 SQIVND (reference sequence). This chain's CDR3 is CASSPDRVKGYTF. The CDR3 nucleotides read TGTGCCAGTAGTCCGGACAGGGTCAAGGGCTACACCTTC.

J is TRBJ1-2 and V is TRBV6-6, with D tentatively TRBD1 (6 bases). The CDR3 has 13 amino acids. The ends were cut back, 5 bases at V and 4 bases at J, with 11 bases in the middle. Germline CDR1 reads MNHNY; CDR2 reads SVGAGI (reference sequence). CDR3 amino acids: CASSTDRSYGYTF. In nucleotides, the CDR3 is TGTGCCAGCAGTACGGACAGATCCTATGGCTACACCTTC.

In this sample, this clone turned up once. The chain couples TRBV25-1 to TRBJ2-7, with D maybe TRBD2 (6 bases). This CDR3 is 14 amino acids long. CDR1 MGHDK and CDR2 SYGVNS come from the germline V gene. V lost 6 bases and J 0 bases, leaving 12 bases between the germline ends. The CDR3 region has the DNA TGTGCCAGCAGGGGACTGTTGGACTCCTACGAGCAGTACTTC. This sequence encodes CASRGLLDSYEQYF.

The CDR3 DNA reads as TGTGCCAGCAGCCTACGCGGGACTAGCGGGAAACAAGAGACCCAGTACTTC. Protein product: CASSLRGTSGKQETQYF. The V and J genes are TRBV11-3 and TRBJ2-5; 13 bases are shared with TRBD2. Germline loops: CDR1 SGHNT, CDR2 YENEEA. The CDR3 consists of 17 residues. J gave up 2 bases and V 5 bases, and 8 bases lay outside the gene matches. The variable domain in full, completed from reference TRBV11-3 and TRBJ2-5, reads EAGVVQSPRYKIIEKKQPVAFWCNPISGHNTLYWYLQNLGQGPELLIRYENEEAVDDSQLPKDRFSAERLKGVDSTLKIQPAELGDSAVYLCASSLRGTSGKQETQYFGPGTRLLVL.

V gene TRBV18 combines with J gene TRBJ2-7; 9 nucleotides match TRBD2. From germline, CDR1 is KGHSH and CDR2 LQKENI. Trimming removed 2 bases from V and 7 bases from J; junction bases left unmatched: 12. The CDR3 contains 16 residues. The CDR3 bases are TGTGCCAGCTCACCAAGGGTAGCGGGGGCTCCGGGGGAGCAGTACTTC. Translating gives CASSPRVAGAPGEQYF.

The chain employs TRBV5-1 and TRBJ2-1; TRBD2 matches 7 bases. J gave up 9 bases and V 3 bases, and 9 bases lay outside the gene matches. From germline, CDR1 is SGHRS and CDR2 YFSETQ. The CDR3 totals 14 residues. The CDR3 loop is CASSWEGGPGEQFF. Here the CDR3 DNA reads TGCGCCAGCAGCTGGGAGGGAGGCCCCGGTGAGCAGTTCTTC.

V and J are TRBV30 and TRBJ1-1; 7 bases fit TRBD1. Germline V lookup: CDR1 GTSNPN, CDR2 SVGIG (reference sequence). V lost 4 bases and J lost 7; bases outside the gene matches: 9. The CDR3 spans 13 residues. The CDR3 nucleotides read TGTGCCTGGACCAGATTCCGGGACAGTGAAGCTTTCTTT. Amino acids: CAWTRFRDSEAFF.

The chain carries TRBV30 and TRBJ2-2, with a possible D match to TRBD2 (6 bases). Germline V gene sequence: CDR1 GTSNPN, CDR2 SVGIG (reference sequence). V lost 3 bases to trimming and J lost 2 bases, with 19 bases between them. The CDR3 is made up of 17 amino acids. CDR3 sequence: CAWRKRTTTSNTGELFF. The CDR3, as DNA: TGTGCCTGGAGGAAAAGGACAACTACTAGCAACACCGGGGAGCTGTTTTTT.

The chain links TRBV11-2 to TRBJ2-7, with D unclear. This CDR3 contains 14 residues. Trimming stripped 1 base from V and 0 bases from J, with 7 bases between. Germline-derived CDR1 and CDR2 are SGHAT and FQNNGV. The CDR3, as DNA: TGTGCCAGCAGCTTAGTCCAGAGCTCCTACGAGCAGTACTTC. It translates to CASSLVQSSYEQYF. Together with reference TRBV11-2 and TRBJ2-7, the CDR3 gives the full variable domain: EAGVAQSPRYKIIEKRQSVAFWCNPISGHATLYWYQQILGQGPKLLIQFQNNGVVDDSQLPKDRFSAERLKGVDSTLKIQPAKLEDSAVYLCASSLVQSSYEQYFGPGTRLTVT.

This chain uses TRBV9 with TRBJ2-6; D unclear. Trimming left V 4 bases short and J 1 base short, with 6 bases between. CDR1 and CDR2 (germline): SGDLS, YYNGEE. The CDR3 contains 14 residues. This CDR3 reads CASSSMSGANVLTF. The CDR3 bases are TGTGCCAGCAGCTCCATGTCTGGGGCCAACGTCCTGACTTTC.